A single sample gave rise to the 6 T cell receptor beta chains below, sequenced in a study of spatial heterogeneity in lung cancer. One entry per CDR3 protein results from TCRdb running MiXCR on the 5' RACE reads. Here the sample spans about 4,000 distinct CDR3 sequences, approximately 15% being singletons. Sample time point: sample taken at primary tumor resection. Unsorted samples of tumor, nontumor lung or frozen PBMC had their whole RNA sequenced. Source: PBMCs, taken at surgery. The receptors derive from a male donor with early-stage non-small cell lung cancer.

The chain carries TRBV6-1 and TRBJ2-3; D is unclear. Between the trimmed V and J ends, which lost 8 bases and 3 bases, there was a span of 9 bases. This CDR3 contains 12 residues. In germline, CDR1 is MNHNS, CDR2 SASEGT. The CDR3 spells CASGPRTDTQYF. The CDR3 coding sequence is TGTGCCAGCGGGCCACGGACAGATACGCAGTATTTT.

This chain links TRBV14 with TRBJ2-1; a weak D match, TRBD2 (5 bases). From germline, CDR1 is SGHDN and CDR2 FVKESK. The CDR3 totals 15 residues. The V end lost 1 base, the J end lost 8 bases, and 15 bases lay between the germline ends. CDR3: CASSQGRGSVYEQFF. In DNA form, the CDR3 reads TGTGCCAGCAGCCAAGGCCGAGGGAGTGTGTATGAGCAGTTCTTC.

This clonotype was recorded a few times. The J gene is TRBJ1-5, the V gene TRBV18; unclear D gene. This CDR3 is built from 15 residues. The germline CDR1 and CDR2 sequences are KGHSH and LQKENI. Trimming cost V 6 bases and J 3 bases, with 15 bases left between them. CDR3 protein: CASSTSGEVNQPQHF. In DNA form, the CDR3 reads TGTGCCAGCTCCACCTCCGGGGAGGTCAATCAGCCCCAGCATTTT.

This clonotype has ten or more counts. This sequence joins TRBV13 and TRBJ2-3; no reliable D call. Germline CDR1 reads PRHDT; CDR2 reads FYEKMQ (reference sequence). The CDR3 is made up of 16 amino acids. Trimming removed 3 bases from V and 2 bases from J, with 15 bases in between. CDR3 bases: TGTGCCAGCAGCTTCCGCCGCGACTCCTACACAGATACGCAGTATTTT. Its protein is CASSFRRDSYTDTQYF.

This clonotype has ten or more counts. CDR3 in amino acids: CSVGPGPLGEQYF. The CDR3 coding sequence is TGCAGCGTTGGCCCCGGCCCCCTCGGCGAGCAGTACTTC. The chain carries TRBV29-1 and TRBJ2-7, with no clear D. Between the trimmed V and J ends, which lost 4 bases and 6 bases, there was a span of 16 bases. Germline loops: CDR1 SQVTM, CDR2 ANQGSEA. CDR3 size: 13 residues.

This clonotype has only a few counts. The chain employs TRBV20-1 and TRBJ2-7; D might be TRBD2 (6 bases). Germline CDR1 DFQATT, CDR2 SNEGSKA (reference sequence). Trimming stripped 6 bases from V and 0 bases from J, with 15 bases between. CDR3 length: 14 amino acids. The CDR3 coding sequence is TGCAGTGCCCCCCCTGGGGGGATCTCCTACGAGCAGTACTTC. Encoded protein: CSAPPGGISYEQYF.